The source of this T cell receptor (beta chain) is a study of cytomegalovirus exposure and HLA in healthy donors. Across the study: Falling in the Caucasian-associated ancestry cluster were less than 85% of under 450 genotyped donors.

Researchers ran the PCR with 60 Vbeta and 13 Jbeta primers. Generated by immunoSEQ multiplex PCR, the TCRdb table keeps only in-frame clones and is missing some. The repertoire holds approximately 100,000 clones, 70% to 80% seen once, with 4.1% in the top ten. This clone was picked up a small number of times. Germline CDR1 GTSNPN, CDR2 SVGIG (reference sequence). CDR3 length: 15 amino acids. V was pared by 2 bases and J by 7 bases, with 17 bases between. The sample was PBMCs. The J gene is TRBJ1-4, the V gene TRBV30, with D uncertain. This clonotype was obtained from a female donor in good health and CMV-seropositive. The CDR3 sequence is CAWSLKGPTGEKLFF. DNA for the CDR3: TGTGCCTGGAGTCTCAAAGGCCCCACGGGTGAAAAACTGTTTTTT.